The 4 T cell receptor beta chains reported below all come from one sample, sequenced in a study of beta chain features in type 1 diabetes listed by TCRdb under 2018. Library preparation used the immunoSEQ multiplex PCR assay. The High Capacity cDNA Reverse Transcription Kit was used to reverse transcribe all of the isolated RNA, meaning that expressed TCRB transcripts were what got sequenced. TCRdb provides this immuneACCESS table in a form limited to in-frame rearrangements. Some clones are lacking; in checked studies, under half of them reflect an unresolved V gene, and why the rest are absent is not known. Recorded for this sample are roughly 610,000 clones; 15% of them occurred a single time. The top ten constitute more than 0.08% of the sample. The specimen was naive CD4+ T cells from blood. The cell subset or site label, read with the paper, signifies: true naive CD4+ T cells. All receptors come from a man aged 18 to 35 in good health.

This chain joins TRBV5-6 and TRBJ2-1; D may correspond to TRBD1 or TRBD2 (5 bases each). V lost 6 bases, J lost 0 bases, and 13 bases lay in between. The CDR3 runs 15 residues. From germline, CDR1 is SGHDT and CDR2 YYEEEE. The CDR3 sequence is CASTTGHSSYNEQFF. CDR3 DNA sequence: TGTGCCAGCACCACGGGGCACAGCTCCTACAATGAGCAGTTCTTC.

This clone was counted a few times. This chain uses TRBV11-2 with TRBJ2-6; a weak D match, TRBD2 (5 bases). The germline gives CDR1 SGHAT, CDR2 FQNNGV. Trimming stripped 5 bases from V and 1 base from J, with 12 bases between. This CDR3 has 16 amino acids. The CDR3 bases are TGTGCCAGCAGCCGAGTCCGGGGTTCTGGGGCCAACGTCCTGACTTTC. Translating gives CASSRVRGSGANVLTF. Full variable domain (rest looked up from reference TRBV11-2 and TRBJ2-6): EAGVAQSPRYKIIEKRQSVAFWCNPISGHATLYWYQQILGQGPKLLIQFQNNGVVDDSQLPKDRFSAERLKGVDSTLKIQPAKLEDSAVYLCASSRVRGSGANVLTFGAGSRLTVL.

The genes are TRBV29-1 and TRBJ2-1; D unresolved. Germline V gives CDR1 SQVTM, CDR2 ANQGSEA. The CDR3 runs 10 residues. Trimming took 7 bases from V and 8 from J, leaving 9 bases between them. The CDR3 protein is CSGKVDEQFF. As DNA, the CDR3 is TGCAGCGGGAAGGTGGATGAGCAGTTCTTC.

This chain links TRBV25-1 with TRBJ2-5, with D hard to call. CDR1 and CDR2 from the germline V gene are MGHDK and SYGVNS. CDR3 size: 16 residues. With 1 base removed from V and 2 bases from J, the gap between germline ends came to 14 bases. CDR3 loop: CASSESGRQVQETQYF. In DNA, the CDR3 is TGTGCCAGCAGTGAATCTGGGCGGCAGGTACAAGAGACCCAGTACTTC. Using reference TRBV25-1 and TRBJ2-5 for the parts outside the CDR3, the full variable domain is EADIYQTPRYLVIGTGKKITLECSQTMGHDKMYWYQQDPGMELHLIHYSYGVNSTEKGDLSSESTVSRIRTEHFPLTLESARPSHTSQYLCASSESGRQVQETQYFGPGTRLLVL.